Listed below are T cell receptor beta chains from one sample, sequenced in a study of blood T cell repertoires in COVID-19. Method: immunoSEQ multiplex PCR; TCRdb's copy keeps in-frame clones and lacks some. The data show some 100,000 clones, roughly nine tenths seen once. The sequenced material came from peripheral blood. These receptors were collected from a human donor in a cohort sampled during active COVID-19. Both conserved end residues are part of each CDR3. The D gene is left open where the match is weak. Expanded clones get a size class; other rows say once, few or many, or leave the size out.

V	J	size	D	CDR3	DNA
TRBV3-1/TRBV3-2	TRBJ1-3	-	-	CASSPDYDRSGNTIYF	TGTGCCAGCAGCCCGGACTATGACAGATCTGGAAACACCATATATTTT
TRBV19	TRBJ1-5	few	TRBD1	CASSHQRGQGASSNQPQHF	TGTGCCAGTAGTCACCAAAGGGGGCAGGGGGCTTCGAGCAATCAGCCCCAGCATTTT
TRBV29-1	TRBJ2-7	once	TRBD1	CSVEKGQGAREQYF	TGCAGCGTTGAAAAGGGACAGGGCGCAAGGGAGCAGTACTTC
TRBV13	TRBJ1-6	-	TRBD1	CASRVSGTVEYNSPLHF	TGTGCCAGCAGAGTCTCCGGGACAGTGGAATATAATTCACCCCTCCACTTT
TRBV19	TRBJ2-7	-	-	CASNPGAGPYEQYF	TGTGCCAGTAATCCCGGGGCGGGGCCCTACGAGCAGTACTTC
TRBV10-3	TRBJ2-7	-	TRBD1	CAISESGTGGYEQYF	TGTGCCATCAGTGAGTCTGGGACAGGGGGTTACGAGCAGTACTTC
TRBV29-1	TRBJ1-1	-	-	CSVAATTVMNTEAFF	TGCAGCGTGGCAGCGACGACGGTGATGAACACTGAAGCTTTCTTT
TRBV6-5	TRBJ1-5	once	-	CASSPFPSGNQPQHF	TGTGCCAGCAGCCCGTTCCCTAGCGGCAATCAGCCCCAGCATTTT
TRBV19	TRBJ2-3	-	TRBD2	CASGPSGRATDTQYF	TGTGCCAGCGGCCCTAGCGGGAGGGCCACAGATACGCAGTATTTT
TRBV24-1	TRBJ2-3	-	TRBD2	CATSDLGGGGTDTQYF	TGTGCCACCAGTGATTTGGGGGGAGGGGGCACAGATACGCAGTATTTT
TRBV6-4	TRBJ1-1	-	TRBD1	CASSKGASSTEAFF	TGTGCCAGCAGTAAGGGGGCGTCGAGCACTGAAGCTTTCTTT
TRBV12-2	TRBJ2-7	once	-	CASRLMTSGEPGEQYF	TGTGCAAGTCGCTTAATGACTAGCGGGGAACCGGGCGAGCAGTACTTC
TRBV20-1	TRBJ1-2	-	-	CSASGGPGEFYGYTF	TGCAGTGCTAGTGGGGGTCCCGGGGAATTCTATGGCTACACCTTC
TRBV2	TRBJ2-7	-	TRBD2	CASYSSGGLPYEQYF	TGTGCCAGTTATTCTAGCGGGGGGCTACCCTACGAGCAGTACTTC
TRBV5-4	TRBJ2-2	-	TRBD2	CASSPGLAGGLSTGELFF	TGTGCCAGCAGCCCCGGACTAGCGGGGGGGCTGAGCACCGGGGAGCTGTTTTTT
TRBV29-1	TRBJ1-4	-	TRBD1	CSVTTGAWNEKLFF	TGCAGCGTAACCACAGGGGCTTGGAATGAAAAACTGTTTTTT
TRBV27	TRBJ2-6	once	TRBD2	CASSFRLAWGKGANVLTF	TGTGCCAGCAGTTTTCGACTAGCGTGGGGTAAGGGGGCCAACGTCCTGACTTTC
TRBV30	TRBJ2-1	-	TRBD1	CAWSPTGQGAINEQFF	TGTGCCTGGAGCCCGACCGGGCAGGGGGCTATCAATGAGCAGTTCTTC
TRBV7-9	TRBJ2-7	-	TRBD1	CASSLGSGAGGWQYF	TGTGCCAGCAGCTTAGGAAGTGGGGCAGGGGGTTGGCAGTACTTC
TRBV10-3	TRBJ1-1	-	-	CAISERPRGSGSNTEAFF	TGTGCCATCAGTGAACGCCCGAGGGGAAGCGGGTCGAACACTGAAGCTTTCTTT
TRBV6-1	TRBJ1-1	-	TRBD1	CASSARDRGPDTEAFF	TGTGCCAGCAGTGCCCGGGACAGGGGACCCGACACTGAAGCTTTCTTT
TRBV7-9	TRBJ2-2	-	TRBD2	CASSYVPGLAPGELFF	TGTGCCAGCAGCTATGTCCCGGGACTAGCCCCCGGGGAGCTGTTTTTT
TRBV19	TRBJ2-3	-	TRBD2	CASSIGTSPDTQYF	TGTGCCAGTAGTATTGGGACTAGCCCTGATACGCAGTATTTT
TRBV4-1	TRBJ2-7	-	-	CASSRTPGLMISYEQYF	TGCGCCAGCAGCCGAACCCCGGGACTCATGATCTCCTACGAGCAGTACTTC
TRBV18	TRBJ2-7	-	TRBD1	CASSPRIGGTGAYEQYF	TGTGCCAGCTCACCCAGAATCGGAGGGACAGGAGCCTACGAGCAGTACTTC
TRBV10-2	TRBJ1-2	few	TRBD1	CASSDQGAYGGTF	TGCGCCAGCAGTGATCAGGGGGCGTATGGAGGCACCTTC
TRBV7-6	TRBJ2-3	many	TRBD2	CASSVAGTSGGNTQYF	TGTGCCAGCAGCGTCGCCGGGACTAGCGGGGGAAATACGCAGTATTTT
TRBV20-1	TRBJ2-3	-	-	CSASFGEQLTDTQYF	TGCAGTGCTAGTTTCGGGGAACAACTCACAGATACGCAGTATTTT
TRBV6-5	TRBJ2-2	once	-	CAGRSRPTNTGELFF	TGTGCCGGAAGGAGTCGGCCCACGAACACCGGGGAGCTGTTTTTT
TRBV19	TRBJ2-1	-	TRBD2	CASGLGTRPFDEQFF	TGTGCCAGTGGACTAGGGACGCGCCCTTTCGATGAGCAGTTCTTC
TRBV5-6	TRBJ2-3	-	-	CASRHSGEQYF	TGTGCCAGCAGACACAGCGGCGAGCAGTATTTT
TRBV28	TRBJ2-6	-	-	CASSLPQKRRLLSGANVLTF	TGTGCCAGCAGTTTACCTCAAAAGAGGCGGCTCCTCTCTGGGGCCAACGTCCTGACTTTC
TRBV14	TRBJ2-7	once	-	CASSQVGLGQYF	TGTGCCAGCAGCCAAGTCGGTCTTGGGCAGTACTTC
TRBV2	TRBJ2-1	-	TRBD2	CASSEWSGAYNEQFF	TGTGCCAGCAGTGAATGGAGCGGGGCCTACAATGAGCAGTTCTTC
TRBV18	TRBJ1-3	-	TRBD1	CASSPSRGATGNTIYF	TGTGCCAGCTCACCTTCCAGGGGGGCTACTGGAAACACCATATATTTT
TRBV19	TRBJ2-1	-	TRBD2	CASSDAGTSKNEQFF	TGTGCCAGTAGCGATGCCGGGACTAGTAAGAATGAGCAGTTCTTC